Sequencing of this TCR beta chain was carried out in a study of identical twins. The CDR3 is 13 amino acids. Germline V gives CDR1 DFQATT, CDR2 SNEGSKA (reference sequence). The V and J ends lost 6 bases and 5 bases respectively, with 16 bases between them. TCRdb processed the 5' RACE reads anew with MiXCR; each CDR3 protein has one entry. The sample lists 520,000 or so distinct CDR3 sequences, approximately 22% occurring once. This same sample was also part of a study on T cells expressing NK-cell markers.

The sequencing sample was made of CD4+ T cells sorted from blood. The V gene is TRBV20-1, the J gene TRBJ2-5, with unresolved D. This receptor was obtained from a woman younger than 30 in good health. CDR3 region: CSAGIYNEETQYF. The CDR3 coding sequence is TGCAGTGCAGGGATATATAATGAGGAGACCCAGTACTTC.